The present entry profiles one T cell receptor (beta chain) with its context. Its antigen is not identified. This sample stems from a study of T cell clonality in common variable immunodeficiency. CVID subjects had received replacement immunoglobulin for at least one year. Study-level results: In common variable immunodeficiency, TCR beta chains reportedly carried fewer deletions and N-nucleotide insertions.

Repertoires were generated with immunoSEQ multiplex PCR, while TCRdb's copy carries only in-frame clones and drops some. The sample was found to contain over 30,000 clones, and every one recurs. Sequenced: peripheral blood mononuclear cells. The TCR originated in a human donor with common variable immunodeficiency.

The CDR3 reads CASSIKGNRGLWLDTEAFF. Partial CDR3 DNA: TGTGCCAGCTCCATAAAGGGAAACAGGGGGCTTTGGTTGGACACTGAA. This sequence joins TRBV18 and TRBJ1-1; 9 positions agree with TRBD1. From the germline J gene comes the end of the CDR3, since the read stops 3 residues before it. V lost 6 bases to trimming and J lost 3 bases; unmatched junction nucleotides: 20. The CDR3 runs to 19 residues. The V gene's germline CDR1 is KGHSH and CDR2 LQKENI.